Shown below are 9 T cell receptor beta chains from a single sample sequenced in a study of blood T cell repertoires in COVID-19. The method was immunoSEQ multiplex PCR; TCRdb's version includes in-frame clones alone and lacks a portion of them. The sample lists roughly 190,000 clones; 84% were seen once. The sequenced sample was PBMCs or T cells enriched from blood (not recorded which). These receptors were collected from a woman in her 30s who had been exposed to COVID-19.

The rearrangement links TRBV11-2 to TRBJ2-7; D is perhaps TRBD2 (5 bases). The V and J ends lost 1 base and 6 bases respectively, with 16 bases between them. The CDR3 spans 15 residues. The germline V gene encodes CDR1 SGHAT and CDR2 FQNNGV. The CDR3 sequence is CASSLVVEGFGEQYF. CDR3 in DNA: TGTGCCAGCAGCTTAGTTGTAGAGGGATTCGGCGAGCAGTACTTC.

This sequence joins TRBV11-2 and TRBJ1-5; D is perhaps TRBD1 (6 bases). The length of the CDR3 is 13 residues. From germline, CDR1 is SGHAT and CDR2 FQNNGV. Trimming removed 5 bases at V and 15 bases at J, with 20 bases between. The CDR3 DNA is TGTGCCAGCAGCCCTATGGGGGCAGGGCCATTGCATTTT. Protein sequence: CASSPMGAGPLHF.

V is TRBV2 and J is TRBJ2-3; D perhaps matches TRBD2 (6 bases). In germline, CDR1 is SNHLY, CDR2 FYNNEI. The V and J ends lost 5 bases and 2 bases respectively, with 17 bases between them. The CDR3 has 16 amino acids. The CDR3 sequence is CASSTPLRRDTDTQYF. The CDR3 DNA sequence: TGTGCCAGCAGTACCCCGTTGAGGAGGGACACAGATACGCAGTATTTT.

V usage is TRBV7-6 and J usage is TRBJ2-5; TRBD1 matches 7 bases. CDR3 length: 14 residues. Germline assignment: CDR1 SGHVS and CDR2 FNYEAQ. J lost 5 bases, V lost 2 bases, and 5 bases had no gene match. CDR3 protein: CASSLRGGEETQYF. The CDR3 DNA sequence: TGTGCCAGCAGCTTAAGAGGGGGCGAGGAGACCCAGTACTTC. The full variable domain, its missing parts supplied by reference TRBV7-6 and TRBJ2-5, is GAGVSQSPRYKVTKRGQDVALRCDPISGHVSLYWYRQALGQGPEFLTYFNYEAQQDKSGLPNDRFSAERPEGSISTLTIQRTEQRDSAMYRCASSLRGGEETQYFGPGTRLLVL.

The J gene is TRBJ1-5, the V gene TRBV19; D gene unclear. The CDR3 runs 16 residues. Germline lookup yields CDR1 LNHDA and CDR2 SQIVND (reference sequence). V dropped 3 bases and J dropped 5 bases, with 17 bases sitting between them. This CDR3 is CASSILSVLNDQPQHF. CDR3 coding DNA: TGTGCCAGTAGTATTCTATCGGTGCTGAATGATCAGCCCCAGCATTTT.

The chain couples TRBV2 to TRBJ2-7, with D maybe TRBD1 (5 bases). Trimming removed 2 bases from V and 5 bases from J, with 10 bases in between. Germline V gene sequence: CDR1 SNHLY, CDR2 FYNNEI. There are 13 residues in the CDR3. As DNA, the CDR3 is TGTGCCAGCAGTGAACAGGGTATCGACGAGCAGTACTTC. Translated, it gives CASSEQGIDEQYF.

The chain couples TRBV5-4 to TRBJ1-2; D is undetermined. Trimming cost V 0 bases and J 8 bases, with 8 bases left between them. Germline V gene sequence: CDR1 SGHNT, CDR2 YYREEE (reference sequence). The length of the CDR3 is 12 residues. Here the CDR3 reads CASSLGLRGYTF. CDR3 DNA sequence: TGTGCCAGCAGCTTGGGACTCCGAGGCTACACCTTC.

The rearrangement joins TRBV5-1 to TRBJ1-2, with 9 nucleotides matching TRBD1. Germline V lookup: CDR1 SGHRS, CDR2 YFSETQ. This CDR3 has 15 residues. V shed 4 bases, J shed 5 bases, and the junction held 9 bases outside the gene matches. CDR3 sequence reads: CASSLAAGQGYGYTF. CDR3 DNA sequence: TGCGCCAGCAGCCTGGCCGCGGGACAGGGATATGGCTACACCTTC.

The rearrangement links TRBV2 to TRBJ1-2; TRBD1 might be the D (6 bases). The CDR3 consists of 12 residues. Germline loops: CDR1 SNHLY, CDR2 FYNNEI. The CDR3 sequence is CALPRRGYGYTF. CDR3 coding DNA: TGTGCTCTCCCTCGCAGGGGCTATGGCTACACCTTC.